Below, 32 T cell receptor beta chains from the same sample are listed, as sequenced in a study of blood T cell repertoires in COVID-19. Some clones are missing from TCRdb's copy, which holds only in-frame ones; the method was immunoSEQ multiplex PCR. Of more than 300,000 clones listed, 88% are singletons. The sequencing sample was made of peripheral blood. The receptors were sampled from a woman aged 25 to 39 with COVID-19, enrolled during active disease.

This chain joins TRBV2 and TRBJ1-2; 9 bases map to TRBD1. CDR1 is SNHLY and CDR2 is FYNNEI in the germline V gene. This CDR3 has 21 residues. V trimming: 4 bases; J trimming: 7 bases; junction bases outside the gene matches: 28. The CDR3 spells CASSVVISKFGQGNRGSGYTF. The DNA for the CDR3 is TGTGCCAGCAGTGTTGTAATTTCGAAATTCGGACAGGGGAACCGTGGGAGTGGCTACACCTTC. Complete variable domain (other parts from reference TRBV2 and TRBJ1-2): EPEVTQTPSHQVTQMGQEVILRCVPISNHLYFYWYRQILGQKVEFLVSFYNNEISEKSEIFDDQFSVERPDGSNFTLKIRSTKLEDSAMYFCASSVVISKFGQGNRGSGYTFGSGTRLTVV.

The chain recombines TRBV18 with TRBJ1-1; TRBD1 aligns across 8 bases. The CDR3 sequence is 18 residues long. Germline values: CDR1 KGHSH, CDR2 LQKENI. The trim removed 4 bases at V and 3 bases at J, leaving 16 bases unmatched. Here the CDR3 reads CASSLRGTGGALDTEAFF. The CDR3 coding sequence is TGTGCCAGCTCACTCCGAGGGACAGGCGGGGCCTTGGACACTGAAGCTTTCTTT.

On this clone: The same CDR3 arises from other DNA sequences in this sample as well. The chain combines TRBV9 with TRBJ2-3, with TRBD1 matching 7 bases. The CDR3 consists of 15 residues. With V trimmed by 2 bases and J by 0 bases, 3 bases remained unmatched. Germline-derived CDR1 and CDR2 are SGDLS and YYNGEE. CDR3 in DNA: TGTGCCAGCAGCGTTGAGGGGGCGAGCACAGATACGCAGTATTTT. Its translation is CASSVEGASTDTQYF. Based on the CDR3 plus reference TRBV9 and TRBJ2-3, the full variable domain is DSGVTQTPKHLITATGQRVTLRCSPRSGDLSVYWYQQSLDQGLQFLIQYYNGEERAKGNILERFSAQQFPDLHSELNLSSLELGDSALYFCASSVEGASTDTQYFGPGTRLTVL.

Here the CDR3 DNA reads TGTGCCAGTAGCCGGGGACAGGAAACTTCACCCCTCCACTTT. Its translation is CASSRGQETSPLHF. The rearrangement links TRBV19 to TRBJ1-6; 8 bases fit TRBD1. Germline V CDR1 and CDR2: LNHDA, SQIVND (reference sequence). After removal of 6 bases from V and 9 bases from J, the junction contained 7 bases not matched to a gene. This CDR3 has 14 residues.

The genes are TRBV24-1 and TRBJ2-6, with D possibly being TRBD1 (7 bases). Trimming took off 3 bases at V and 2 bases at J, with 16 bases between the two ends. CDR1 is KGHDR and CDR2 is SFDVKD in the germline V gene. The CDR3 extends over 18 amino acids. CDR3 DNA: TGTGCCACCAGTGATACCCAGGAGGGGGCGGCTGGGGCCAACGTCCTGACTTTC. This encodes CATSDTQEGAAGANVLTF.

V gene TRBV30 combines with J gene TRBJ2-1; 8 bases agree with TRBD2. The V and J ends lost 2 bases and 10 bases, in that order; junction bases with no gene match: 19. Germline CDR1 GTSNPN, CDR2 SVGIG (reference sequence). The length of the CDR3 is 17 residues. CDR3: CAWSPSNGTRTPREQFF. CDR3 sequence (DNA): TGTGCCTGGAGTCCCTCGAACGGGACTAGGACCCCCAGGGAGCAGTTCTTC.

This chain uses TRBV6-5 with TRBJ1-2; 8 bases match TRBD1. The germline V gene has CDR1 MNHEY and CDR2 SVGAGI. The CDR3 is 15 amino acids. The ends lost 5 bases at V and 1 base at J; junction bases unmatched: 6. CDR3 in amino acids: CASSRGQGGNYGYTF. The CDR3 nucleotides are TGTGCCAGCAGTCGCGGACAGGGAGGTAACTATGGCTACACCTTC.

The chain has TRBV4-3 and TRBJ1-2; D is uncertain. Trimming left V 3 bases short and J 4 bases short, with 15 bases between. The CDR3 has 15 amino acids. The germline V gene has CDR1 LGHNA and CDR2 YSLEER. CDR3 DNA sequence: TGCGCCAGCAGCCAGGGGTCGGCGGGTATCTATGGCTACACCTTC. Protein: CASSQGSAGIYGYTF.

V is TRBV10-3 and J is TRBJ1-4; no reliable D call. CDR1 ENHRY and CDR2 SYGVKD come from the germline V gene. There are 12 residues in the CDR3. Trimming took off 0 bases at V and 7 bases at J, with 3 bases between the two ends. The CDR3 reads CAISESREKLFF. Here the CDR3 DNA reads TGTGCCATCAGTGAGTCGCGTGAAAAACTGTTTTTT.

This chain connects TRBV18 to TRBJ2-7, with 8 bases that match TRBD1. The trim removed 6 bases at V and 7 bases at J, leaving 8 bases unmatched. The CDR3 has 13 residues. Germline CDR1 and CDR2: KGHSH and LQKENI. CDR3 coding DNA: TGTGCCAGCTCGTTGGGACAGGCGGAAGAGCAGTACGTC. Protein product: CASSLGQAEEQYV.

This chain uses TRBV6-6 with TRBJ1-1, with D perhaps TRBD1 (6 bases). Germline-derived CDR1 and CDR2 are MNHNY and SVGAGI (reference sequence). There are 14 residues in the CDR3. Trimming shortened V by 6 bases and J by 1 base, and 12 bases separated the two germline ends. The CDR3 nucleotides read TGTGCCAGCAGATACAGGGAGGGGAACACTGAAGCTTTCTTT. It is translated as CASRYREGNTEAFF.

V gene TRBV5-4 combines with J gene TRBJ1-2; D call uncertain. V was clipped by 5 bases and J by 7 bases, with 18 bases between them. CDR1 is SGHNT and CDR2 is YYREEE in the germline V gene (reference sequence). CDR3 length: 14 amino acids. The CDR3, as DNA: TGTGCCAGCAGGCCGCGGGAGGTTTTAGGTGGCTACACCTTC. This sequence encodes CASRPREVLGGYTF.

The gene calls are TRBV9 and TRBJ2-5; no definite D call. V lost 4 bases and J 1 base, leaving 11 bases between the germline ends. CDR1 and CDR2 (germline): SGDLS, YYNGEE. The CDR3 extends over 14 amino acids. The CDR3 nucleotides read TGTGCCAGCAGCCCTCGACTCATCCAAGAGACCCAGTACTTC. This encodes CASSPRLIQETQYF.

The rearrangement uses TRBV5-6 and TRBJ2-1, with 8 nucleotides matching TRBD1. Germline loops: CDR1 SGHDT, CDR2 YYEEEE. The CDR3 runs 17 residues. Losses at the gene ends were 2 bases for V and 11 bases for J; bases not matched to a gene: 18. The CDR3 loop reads CASSLAPPDRANGQQFF. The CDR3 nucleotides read TGTGCCAGCAGCTTAGCCCCCCCGGACAGGGCCAACGGGCAGCAGTTCTTC.

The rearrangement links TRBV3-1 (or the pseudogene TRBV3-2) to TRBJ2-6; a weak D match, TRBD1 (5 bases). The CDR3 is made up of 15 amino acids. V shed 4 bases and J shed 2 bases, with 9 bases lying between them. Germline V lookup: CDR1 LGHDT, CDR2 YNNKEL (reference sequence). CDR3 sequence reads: CASSPRAPGANVLTF. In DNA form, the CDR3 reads TGTGCCAGCAGCCCCAGGGCCCCTGGGGCCAACGTCCTGACTTTC.

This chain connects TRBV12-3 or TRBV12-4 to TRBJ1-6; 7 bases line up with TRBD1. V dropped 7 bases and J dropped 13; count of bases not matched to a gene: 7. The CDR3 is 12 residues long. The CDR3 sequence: CASNRGSLPLHF. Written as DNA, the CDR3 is TGTGCCAGCAACAGGGGCAGCCTCCCCCTCCACTTT.

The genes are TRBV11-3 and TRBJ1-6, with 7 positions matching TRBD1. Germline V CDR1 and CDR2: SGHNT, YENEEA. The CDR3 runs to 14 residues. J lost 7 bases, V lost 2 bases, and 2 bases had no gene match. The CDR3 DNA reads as TGTGCCAGCAGCTTAACAGGGGCAAATTCACCCCTCCACTTT. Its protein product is CASSLTGANSPLHF. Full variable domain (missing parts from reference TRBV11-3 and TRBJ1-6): EAGVVQSPRYKIIEKKQPVAFWCNPISGHNTLYWYLQNLGQGPELLIRYENEEAVDDSQLPKDRFSAERLKGVDSTLKIQPAELGDSAVYLCASSLTGANSPLHFGNGTRLTVT.

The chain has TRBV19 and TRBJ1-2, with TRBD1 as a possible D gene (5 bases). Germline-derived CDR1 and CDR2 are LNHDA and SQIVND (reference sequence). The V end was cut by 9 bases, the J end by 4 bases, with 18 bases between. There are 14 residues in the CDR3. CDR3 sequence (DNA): TGTGCCAGCACTCCCTCCGGGGGACGCTATGGCTACACCTTC. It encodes CASTPSGGRYGYTF.

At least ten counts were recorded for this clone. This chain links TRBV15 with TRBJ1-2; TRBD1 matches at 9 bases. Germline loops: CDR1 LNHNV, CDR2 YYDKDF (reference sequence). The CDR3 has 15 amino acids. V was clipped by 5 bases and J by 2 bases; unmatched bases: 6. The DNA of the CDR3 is TGTGCCACCAGCGAGAACAGGGGGCTGAACTATGGCTACACCTTC. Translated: CATSENRGLNYGYTF.

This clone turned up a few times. As DNA, the CDR3 is TGCGCCAGCAGCTTGAGACAGGGAGAGACCCAGTACTTC. It is translated as CASSLRQGETQYF. The chain uses TRBV5-1 and TRBJ2-5; TRBD1 matches 7 bases. After removal of 1 base from V and 4 bases from J, the junction contained 1 base not matched to a gene. CDR3 length: 13 amino acids. The germline gives CDR1 SGHRS, CDR2 YFSETQ.

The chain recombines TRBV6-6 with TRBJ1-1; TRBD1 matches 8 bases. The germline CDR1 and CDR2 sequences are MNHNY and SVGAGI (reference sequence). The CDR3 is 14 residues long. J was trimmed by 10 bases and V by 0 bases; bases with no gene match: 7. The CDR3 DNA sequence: TGTGCCAGCAGTTACTCGGGGCAGGGGGCAACAGCTTTCTTT. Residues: CASSYSGQGATAFF.

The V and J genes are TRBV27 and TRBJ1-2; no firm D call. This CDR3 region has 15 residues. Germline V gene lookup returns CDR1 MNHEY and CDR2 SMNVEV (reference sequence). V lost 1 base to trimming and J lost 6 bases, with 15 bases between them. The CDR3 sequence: CASSLFSGEENGYTF. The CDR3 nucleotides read TGTGCCAGCAGTTTATTCTCCGGGGAGGAGAATGGCTACACCTTC.

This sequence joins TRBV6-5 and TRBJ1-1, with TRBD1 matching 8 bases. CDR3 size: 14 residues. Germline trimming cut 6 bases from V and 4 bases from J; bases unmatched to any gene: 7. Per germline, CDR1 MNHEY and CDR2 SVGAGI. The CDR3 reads CASRALGQGTEAFF. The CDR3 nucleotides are TGTGCCAGCAGGGCCCTTGGACAGGGCACTGAAGCTTTCTTT.

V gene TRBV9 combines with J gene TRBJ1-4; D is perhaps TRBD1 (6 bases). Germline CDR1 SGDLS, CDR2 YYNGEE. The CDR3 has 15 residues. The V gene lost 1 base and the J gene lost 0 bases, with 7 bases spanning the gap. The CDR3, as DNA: TGTGCCAGCAGCGTATCAGGGGCAACTAATGAAAAACTGTTTTTT. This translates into CASSVSGATNEKLFF.

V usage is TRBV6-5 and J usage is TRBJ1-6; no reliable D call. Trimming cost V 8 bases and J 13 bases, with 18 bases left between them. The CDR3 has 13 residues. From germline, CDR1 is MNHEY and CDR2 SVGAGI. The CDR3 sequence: CASGTGVHMPLHF. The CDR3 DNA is TGTGCCAGCGGAACGGGTGTTCATATGCCCCTCCACTTT.

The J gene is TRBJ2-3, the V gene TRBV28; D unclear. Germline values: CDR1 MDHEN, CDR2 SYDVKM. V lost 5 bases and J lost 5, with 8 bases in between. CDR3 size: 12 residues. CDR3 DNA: TGTGCCAGCAGTCAGGTAGGAGATACGCAGTATTTT. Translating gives CASSQVGDTQYF.

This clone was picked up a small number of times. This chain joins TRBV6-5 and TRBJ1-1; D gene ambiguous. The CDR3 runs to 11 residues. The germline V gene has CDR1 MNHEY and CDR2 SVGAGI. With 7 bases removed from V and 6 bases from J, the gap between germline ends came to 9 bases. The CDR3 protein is CASTRQAEAFF. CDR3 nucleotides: TGTGCCAGCACCAGGCAAGCTGAAGCTTTCTTT.

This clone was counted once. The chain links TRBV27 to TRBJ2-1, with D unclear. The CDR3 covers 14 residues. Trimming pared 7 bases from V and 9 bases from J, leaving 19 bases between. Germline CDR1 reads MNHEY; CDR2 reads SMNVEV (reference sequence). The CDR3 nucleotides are TGTGCCAGCAAATACTGGGCAGTCGACGGTGAGCAGTTCTTC. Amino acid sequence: CASKYWAVDGEQFF.

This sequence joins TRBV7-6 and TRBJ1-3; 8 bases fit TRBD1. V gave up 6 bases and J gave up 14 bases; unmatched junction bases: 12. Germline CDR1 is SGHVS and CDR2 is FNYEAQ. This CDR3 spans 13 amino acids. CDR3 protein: CASSSGTGFRVYF. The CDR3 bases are TGTGCCAGCAGTTCCGGGACAGGATTTCGGGTATATTTT.

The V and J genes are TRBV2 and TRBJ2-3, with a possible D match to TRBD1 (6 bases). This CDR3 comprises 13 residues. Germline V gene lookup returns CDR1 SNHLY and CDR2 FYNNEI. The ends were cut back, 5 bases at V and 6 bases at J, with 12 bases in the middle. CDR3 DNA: TGTGCCAGCAGTTACGACAGGTCCGATACGCAGTATTTT. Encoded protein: CASSYDRSDTQYF.

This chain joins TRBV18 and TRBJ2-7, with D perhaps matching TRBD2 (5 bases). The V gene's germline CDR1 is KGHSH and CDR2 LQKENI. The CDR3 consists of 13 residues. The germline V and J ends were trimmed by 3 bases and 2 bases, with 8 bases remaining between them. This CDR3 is CASSPPEAYEQYF. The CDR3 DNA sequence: TGTGCCAGCTCACCGCCGGAGGCCTACGAGCAGTACTTC. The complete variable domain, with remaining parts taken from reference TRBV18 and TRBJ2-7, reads NAGVMQNPRHLVRRRGQEARLRCSPMKGHSHVYWYRQLPEEGLKFMVYLQKENIIDESGMPKERFSAEFPKEGPSILRIQQVVRGDSAAYFCASSPPEAYEQYFGPGTRLTVT.

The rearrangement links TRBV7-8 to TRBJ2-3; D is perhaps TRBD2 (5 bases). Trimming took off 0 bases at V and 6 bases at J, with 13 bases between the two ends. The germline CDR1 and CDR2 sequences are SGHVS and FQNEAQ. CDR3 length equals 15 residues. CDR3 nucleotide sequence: TGTGCCAGCAGCTTAGCGAGGAGGTTGGAGGATACGCAGTATTTT. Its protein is CASSLARRLEDTQYF.